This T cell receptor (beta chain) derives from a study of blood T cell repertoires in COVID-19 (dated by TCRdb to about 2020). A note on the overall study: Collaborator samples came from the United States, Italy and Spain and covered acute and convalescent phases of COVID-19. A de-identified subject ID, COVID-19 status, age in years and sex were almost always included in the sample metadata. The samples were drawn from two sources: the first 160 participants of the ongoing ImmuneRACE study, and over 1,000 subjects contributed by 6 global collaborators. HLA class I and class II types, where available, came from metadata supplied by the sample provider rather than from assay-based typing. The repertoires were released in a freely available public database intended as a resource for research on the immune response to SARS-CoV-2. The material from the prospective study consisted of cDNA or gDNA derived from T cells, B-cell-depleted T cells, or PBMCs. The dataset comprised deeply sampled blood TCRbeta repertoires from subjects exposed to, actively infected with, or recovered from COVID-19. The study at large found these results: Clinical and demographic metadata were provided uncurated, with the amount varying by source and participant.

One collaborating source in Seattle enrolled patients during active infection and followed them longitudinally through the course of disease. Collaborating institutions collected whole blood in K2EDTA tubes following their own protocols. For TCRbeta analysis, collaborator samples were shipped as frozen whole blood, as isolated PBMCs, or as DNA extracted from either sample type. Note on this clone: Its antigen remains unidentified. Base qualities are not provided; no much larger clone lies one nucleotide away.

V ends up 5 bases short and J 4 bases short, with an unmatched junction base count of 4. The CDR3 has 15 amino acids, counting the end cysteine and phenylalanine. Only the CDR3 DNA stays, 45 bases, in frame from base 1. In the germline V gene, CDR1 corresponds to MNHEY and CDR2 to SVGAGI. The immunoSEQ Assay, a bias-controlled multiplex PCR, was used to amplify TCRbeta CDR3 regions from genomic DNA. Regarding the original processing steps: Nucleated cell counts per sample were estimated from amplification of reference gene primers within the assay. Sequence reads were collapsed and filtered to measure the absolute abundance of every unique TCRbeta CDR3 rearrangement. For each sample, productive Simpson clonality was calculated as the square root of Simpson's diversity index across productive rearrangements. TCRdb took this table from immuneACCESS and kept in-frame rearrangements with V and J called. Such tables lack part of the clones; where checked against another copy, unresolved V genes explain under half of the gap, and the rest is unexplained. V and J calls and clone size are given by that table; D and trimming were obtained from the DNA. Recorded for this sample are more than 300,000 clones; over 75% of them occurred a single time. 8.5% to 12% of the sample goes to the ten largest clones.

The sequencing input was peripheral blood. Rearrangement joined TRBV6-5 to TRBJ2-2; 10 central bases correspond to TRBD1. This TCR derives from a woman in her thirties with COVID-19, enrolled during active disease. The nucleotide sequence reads TGTGCCAGCAGTCGACAGGGGGCGACCACCGGGGAGCTGTTTTTT. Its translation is CASSRQGATTGELFF.